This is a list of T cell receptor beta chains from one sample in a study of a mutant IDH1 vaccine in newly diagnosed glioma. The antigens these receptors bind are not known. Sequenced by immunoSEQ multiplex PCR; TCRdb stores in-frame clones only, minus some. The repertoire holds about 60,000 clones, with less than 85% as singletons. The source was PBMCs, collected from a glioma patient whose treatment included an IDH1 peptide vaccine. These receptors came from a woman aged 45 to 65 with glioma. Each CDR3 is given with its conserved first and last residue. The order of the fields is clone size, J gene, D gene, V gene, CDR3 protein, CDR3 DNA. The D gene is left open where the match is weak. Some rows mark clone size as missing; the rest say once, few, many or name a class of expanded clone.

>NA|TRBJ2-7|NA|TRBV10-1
CASSEEGSVGQYF
TGCGCCAGCAGTGAGGAGGGGAGCGTTGGGCAGTACTTC
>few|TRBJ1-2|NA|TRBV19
CASSGRQSYGYTF
TGTGCCAGTAGTGGGAGGCAGTCCTATGGCTACACCTTC
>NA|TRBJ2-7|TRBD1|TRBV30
CAWSTGTGRYEQYF
TGTGCCTGGAGTACCGGGACAGGGAGGTACGAGCAGTACTTC
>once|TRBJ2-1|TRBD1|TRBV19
CASSMVGGAGNEQFF
TGTGCCAGTAGTATGGTAGGGGGCGCCGGCAATGAGCAGTTCTTC
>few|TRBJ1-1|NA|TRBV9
CASSPDPRGRTEAFF
TGTGCCAGCAGCCCGGACCCCCGAGGGCGGACTGAAGCTTTCTTT
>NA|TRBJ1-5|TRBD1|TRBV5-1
CASSLGTGAHQPQHF
TGCGCCAGCAGCTTAGGGACAGGGGCACATCAGCCCCAGCATTTT
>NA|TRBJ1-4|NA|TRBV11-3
CASSSMRGATNEKLFF
TGTGCCAGCAGCTCGATGCGGGGGGCAACTAATGAAAAACTGTTTTTT
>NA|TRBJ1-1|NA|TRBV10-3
CAITGRGQGTEAFF
TGTGCCATCACCGGGCGGGGGCAAGGTACTGAAGCTTTCTTT
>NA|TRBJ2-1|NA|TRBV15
CAISPLSGVDNEQFF
TGTGCCATCTCCCCCCTAAGTGGGGTGGACAATGAGCAGTTCTTC
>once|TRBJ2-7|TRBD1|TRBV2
CASRDRGLSWEQYF
TGTGCCAGCAGGGACAGGGGGCTATCTTGGGAGCAGTACTTC
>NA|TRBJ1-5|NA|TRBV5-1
CASSRGPTDSNQPQHF
TGCGCCAGCAGCCGAGGACCGACGGATAGCAATCAGCCCCAGCATTTT
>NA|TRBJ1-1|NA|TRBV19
CASSKQWGNTEAFF
TGTGCCAGTAGTAAACAGTGGGGGAACACTGAAGCTTTCTTT
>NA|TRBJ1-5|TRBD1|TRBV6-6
CASTADRASGQPQHF
TGTGCCAGCACCGCTGACAGGGCCTCCGGACAGCCCCAGCATTTT
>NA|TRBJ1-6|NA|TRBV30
CAWRKDRLNSPLHF
TGTGCCTGGAGGAAAGACAGGCTAAATTCACCCCTCCACTTT
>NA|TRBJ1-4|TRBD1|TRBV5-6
CASSLDRGEKLFF
TGTGCCAGCAGCTTGGACAGGGGTGAAAAACTGTTTTTT
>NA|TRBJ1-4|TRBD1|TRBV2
CASSRDREMRELFF
TGTGCCAGCTCTCGGGACAGGGAGATGCGGGAACTGTTTTTT
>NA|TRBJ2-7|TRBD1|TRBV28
CASSPGQGDSYEQYF
TGTGCCAGCAGCCCGGGACAGGGGGACTCCTACGAGCAGTACTTC
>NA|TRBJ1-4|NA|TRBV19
CASSSSRAEKLFF
TGTGCCAGTAGTAGCTCCCGAGCTGAAAAACTGTTTTTT
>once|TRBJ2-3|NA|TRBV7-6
CASSLAPTGKGDTQYF
TGTGCCAGCAGCCTCGCCCCAACAGGGAAGGGAGATACGCAGTATTTT
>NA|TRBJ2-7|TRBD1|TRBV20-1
CMGQQGHEQYF
TGCATGGGACAGCAAGGCCACGAGCAGTACTTC
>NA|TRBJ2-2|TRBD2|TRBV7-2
CASSPRTSGENTGELFF
TGTGCCAGCAGCCCCCGGACTAGCGGGGAGAACACCGGGGAGCTGTTTTTT
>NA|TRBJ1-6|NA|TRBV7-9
CASSREGSGASSYNSPLHF
TGTGCCAGCAGCCGAGAAGGCTCAGGGGCTAGCTCCTATAATTCACCCCTCCACTTT
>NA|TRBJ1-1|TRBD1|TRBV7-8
CASSLGDRGNTEAFF
TGTGCCAGCAGCTTAGGGGACAGGGGGAACACTGAAGCTTTCTTT
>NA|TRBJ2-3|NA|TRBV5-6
CASSLEADTQYF
TGTGCCAGCAGCTTGGAAGCCGATACGCAGTATTTT
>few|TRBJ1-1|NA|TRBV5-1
CASSPLTVKDTEAFF
TGCGCCAGCAGCCCCCTTACAGTTAAAGACACTGAAGCTTTCTTT
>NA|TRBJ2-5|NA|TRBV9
CASTPNRGAGETQYF
TGTGCCAGCACCCCCAACCGGGGGGCGGGGGAGACCCAGTACTTC
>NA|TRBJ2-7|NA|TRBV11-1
CASSLAPRDHEQYF
TGTGCCAGCAGCTTAGCGCCCAGGGACCACGAGCAGTACTTC
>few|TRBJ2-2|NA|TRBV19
CASHRWEGGTGELFF
TGTGCCAGTCACCGCTGGGAAGGAGGGACCGGGGAGCTGTTTTTT
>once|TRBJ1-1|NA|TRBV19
CASSLQGGLTEAFF
TGTGCCAGTAGCCTACAGGGAGGATTGACTGAAGCTTTCTTT
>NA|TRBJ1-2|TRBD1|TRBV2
CASNPDRPANYGYTF
TGTGCCAGCAATCCGGACAGGCCAGCTAACTATGGCTACACCTTC
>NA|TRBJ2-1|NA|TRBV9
CASRGTGIQFF
TGTGCCAGCAGAGGGACCGGGATACAGTTCTTC
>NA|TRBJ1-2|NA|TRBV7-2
CASSLVQRVSYGYTF
TGTGCCAGCAGCTTAGTCCAGAGAGTTTCCTATGGCTACACCTTC
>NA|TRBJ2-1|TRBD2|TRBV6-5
CASSYERGDSEQFF
TGTGCCAGCAGTTACGAGCGGGGGGACTCTGAGCAGTTCTTC
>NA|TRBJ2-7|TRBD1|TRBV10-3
CAISRLRTDREYEQYF
TGTGCCATCAGCCGACTTCGGACGGACAGGGAGTACGAGCAGTACTTC
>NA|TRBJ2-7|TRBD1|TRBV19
CASSTTGAPYEQYF
TGTGCCAGTAGTACGACAGGGGCCCCCTACGAGCAGTACTTC
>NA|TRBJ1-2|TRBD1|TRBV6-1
CASSETGNYGYTF
TGTGCCAGCAGTGAGACAGGGAACTATGGCTACACCTTC
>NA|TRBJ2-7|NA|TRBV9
CASGRERWSYEQYF
TGTGCCAGCGGCAGGGAACGCTGGAGCTACGAGCAGTACTTC
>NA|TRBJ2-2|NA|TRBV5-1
CASSLGPGTGELFF
TGCGCCAGCAGCTTGGGGCCAGGGACCGGGGAGCTGTTTTTT
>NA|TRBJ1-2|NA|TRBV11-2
CASSTLTANYGYTF
TGTGCCAGCAGCACTCTGACAGCTAACTATGGCTACACCTTC
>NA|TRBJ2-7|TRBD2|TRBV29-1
CSVSGGLAGGSYEQYF
TGCAGCGTTTCTGGGGGGCTAGCGGGGGGCTCCTACGAGCAGTACTTC
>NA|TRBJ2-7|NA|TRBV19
CASSFTTYHEQYF
TGTGCCAGTAGTTTCACGACCTACCACGAGCAGTACTTC
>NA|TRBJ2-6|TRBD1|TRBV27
CASSLYVPGQVSSGANVLTF
TGTGCCAGCAGTCTTTACGTCCCGGGACAGGTTTCATCTGGGGCCAACGTCCTGACTTTC
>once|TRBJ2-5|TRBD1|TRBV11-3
CASSLDRGLETQYF
TGTGCCAGCAGTTTGGACAGGGGGCTGGAGACCCAGTACTTC
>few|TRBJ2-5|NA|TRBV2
CASSERALPGETQYF
TGTGCCAGCAGTGAAAGGGCCCTCCCGGGGGAGACCCAGTACTTC